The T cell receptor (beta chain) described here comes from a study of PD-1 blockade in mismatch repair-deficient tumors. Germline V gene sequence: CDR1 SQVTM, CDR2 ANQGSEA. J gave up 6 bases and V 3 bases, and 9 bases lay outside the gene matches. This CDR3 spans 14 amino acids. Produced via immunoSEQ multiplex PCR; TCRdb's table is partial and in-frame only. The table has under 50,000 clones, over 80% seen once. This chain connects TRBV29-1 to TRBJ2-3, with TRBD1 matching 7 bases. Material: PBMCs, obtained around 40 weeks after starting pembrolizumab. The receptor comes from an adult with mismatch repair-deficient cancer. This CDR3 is CSVDSDRASDTQYF. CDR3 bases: TGCAGCGTTGACTCCGACAGGGCGTCTGATACGCAGTATTTT.